The rows below give T cell receptor beta chains drawn from one sample of a study of cytomegalovirus exposure and HLA in healthy donors. TCRdb's table, derived via immunoSEQ multiplex PCR, lists solely in-frame clones and lacks some. The table shows about 140,000 clones, with 80% occurring only once. Sequencing input: PBMCs. Source of these receptors: a young man in good health and CMV-seronegative. Each CDR3 is given with its conserved first and last residue. D genes are given only for firm matches. Clone sizes are given selectively: once, few, many, or a class where the clone is expanded.

j_gene,v_gene,d_gene,abundance,CDR3nt,CDR3aa
TRBJ2-6,TRBV19,.,.,TGTGCCAGTAGTAGTCGACAGGGAGGCTCTGGGGCCAACGTCCTGACTTTC,CASSSRQGGSGANVLTF
TRBJ2-2,TRBV6-6,TRBD1,.,TGTGCCAGCAGTTACCAAGACAGGGCCACCGGGGAGCTGTTTTTT,CASSYQDRATGELFF
TRBJ2-7,TRBV7-2,.,.,TGTGCCAGCAGCTACCAGGGGAGAGGCGAGCAGTACTTC,CASSYQGRGEQYF
TRBJ1-2,TRBV19,.,.,TGTGCCAGTAGTCCCCAGGATCGCTATGGCTACACCTTC,CASSPQDRYGYTF
TRBJ1-4,TRBV18,.,.,TGTGCCAGCTCCGACCGGGATATGGAAAAACTGTTTTTT,CASSDRDMEKLFF
TRBJ2-7,TRBV5-1,.,.,TGCGCCAGCAGCTCTACAACTAGTATGCCTTGGTACTTC,CASSSTTSMPWYF
TRBJ1-2,TRBV7-9,.,.,TGTGCCAGCAGCTTACTGTACTATGGCTACACCTTC,CASSLLYYGYTF
TRBJ2-1,TRBV5-1,TRBD2,.,TGCGCCAGCAGCTTAATCGCGGGAGGGCTGAATGAGCAGTTCTTC,CASSLIAGGLNEQFF
TRBJ2-7,TRBV19,.,.,TGTGCCAGTAGTACCGCCTTGGACAGCTCCTACGAGCAGTACTTC,CASSTALDSSYEQYF
TRBJ2-5,TRBV10-3,TRBD1,.,TGTGCCATCAGGGGTAGACAGGGAGAGACCCAGTACTTC,CAIRGRQGETQYF
TRBJ1-1,TRBV16,.,few,TGTGCCAGCAGCCAGTTAGTGAACACTGAAGCTTTCTTT,CASSQLVNTEAFF
TRBJ1-1,TRBV10-3,TRBD1,few,TGTGCCATCAGTTTTACAGGGGTGTCCACTGAAGCTTTCTTT,CAISFTGVSTEAFF
TRBJ2-2,TRBV6-5,TRBD1,.,TGTGCCAGCTCCCCCGGACAGGGAGCCATCGGGGAGCTGTTTTTT,CASSPGQGAIGELFF
TRBJ1-1,TRBV19,TRBD1,few,TGTGCCAGTACCCTTTTGACAGGGCCGAACACTGAAGCTTTCTTT,CASTLLTGPNTEAFF
TRBJ2-1,TRBV7-9,TRBD2,.,TGTTCCAGCAGGCTTGCTAGCGGGAGTGGTCATGAGCAGTTCTTC,CSSRLASGSGHEQFF
TRBJ1-5,TRBV7-8,TRBD1,.,TGTGCCAGCAGCTTAGGGCAGGGGGCAAATCAGCCCCAGCATTTT,CASSLGQGANQPQHF
TRBJ1-1,TRBV20-1,.,once,TGCAGCCGCCACAGGAACACTGAAGCTTTCTTT,CSRHRNTEAFF
TRBJ2-1,TRBV21-1,.,.,TGTGCCAGCAGCGGTAGGACTAGCGCTAATATATCTTACAATGAGCAGTTCTTC,CASSGRTSANISYNEQFF
TRBJ2-6,TRBV28,TRBD1,.,TGTGCCAGCAGTCCGCTACAGGGGGCGATCGGGGCCAACGTCCTGACTTTC,CASSPLQGAIGANVLTF
TRBJ1-5,TRBV23-1,.,.,TGCGCCAGCAGTCAGGGGCCCTGGAAGGAATCGGCTCAGCCCCAGCATTTT,CASSQGPWKESAQPQHF
TRBJ1-1,TRBV18,TRBD1,.,TGTGCCAGCTCACCACTGTCACAGGGGAGAACTGAAGCTTTCTTT,CASSPLSQGRTEAFF
TRBJ1-1,TRBV18,TRBD1,.,TGTGCCAGCTCACAGACAGGGGGCACTGAAGCTTTCTTT,CASSQTGGTEAFF
TRBJ1-2,TRBV6-6,.,.,TGTGCCAGCATAGCCGACAGCCACTATGGCTACACCTTC,CASIADSHYGYTF
TRBJ2-7,TRBV28,TRBD2,.,TGTGCCAGCAGGCCCGGGAGGGTAACCTACGAGCAGTACTTC,CASRPGRVTYEQYF
TRBJ2-3,TRBV6-5,.,.,TGTGCCAGCAGTCTACAGGGTTTCGGCACAGATACGCAGTATTTT,CASSLQGFGTDTQYF
TRBJ1-2,TRBV7-9,.,.,TGTGCCAGCAGCTCTCAGGGCCCCTTTTGGGGCTACACCTTC,CASSSQGPFWGYTF
TRBJ2-5,TRBV7-9,TRBD2,few,TGTGCCAGCAGCCCGGGGTCCGCGCGGGGGGAGCAGTACTTC,CASSPGSARGEQYF
TRBJ2-2,TRBV9,.,.,TGTGCCAGCAGCGTAGATGTGACTCCGGGGGCCGGGGAGCTGTTTTTT,CASSVDVTPGAGELFF
TRBJ2-3,TRBV19,.,.,TGTGCCAGTAGACAGGGTGGCACAGATACGCAGTATTTT,CASRQGGTDTQYF
TRBJ1-1,TRBV30,TRBD1,.,TGTGCCTGGCGGGACAGGGAGTTTGAAGCTTTCTTT,CAWRDREFEAFF
TRBJ2-1,TRBV28,.,.,TGTGCCAGCACCGTGTTTGAGGGTGAGCAGTTCTTC,CASTVFEGEQFF
TRBJ2-1,TRBV7-9,TRBD2,.,TGTGCCAGCAGCTTAGGGCGGAATAGCGGGAGCTCCTACAATGAGCAGTTCTTC,CASSLGRNSGSSYNEQFF
TRBJ2-7,TRBV6-6,TRBD2,few,TGTGCCAGCAGCAACGGGGGGGTGGACTACGAGCAGTACTTC,CASSNGGVDYEQYF
TRBJ1-3,TRBV6-5,.,few,TGTGCCAGCGGCTTGACAGGATTCTCTGGAAACACCATATATTTT,CASGLTGFSGNTIYF
TRBJ2-3,TRBV29-1,.,once,TGCAGCGGTGAGGCGGCAGGCACAGATACGCAGTATTTT,CSGEAAGTDTQYF
TRBJ1-2,TRBV7-2,TRBD1,.,TGTGCCAGCAGCCCGGGGACAGGGGATTATGGCTACACCTTC,CASSPGTGDYGYTF
TRBJ1-5,TRBV6-6,.,few,TGTGCCAGCAGTTACTCGGCTGAGCCCCAGCATTTT,CASSYSAEPQHF
TRBJ2-5,TRBV27,TRBD2,few,TGTGCCAGCAGTTTTCGGACGGGAGGGCCGGGCAGGGAGACCCAGTACTTC,CASSFRTGGPGRETQYF
TRBJ2-7,TRBV28,TRBD1,.,TGTGCCAGCAGGGGGGGGACAGGGAGGTACGAGCAGTACTTC,CASRGGTGRYEQYF
TRBJ2-1,TRBV18,TRBD2,.,TGTGCCAGCTCAGCGCATCCGGGACTAGCGGGAGTTAATGAGCAGTTCTTC,CASSAHPGLAGVNEQFF
TRBJ2-3,TRBV27,TRBD1,.,TGTGCCAGCAGTTTTGAACAGGGGACAGATACGCAGTATTTT,CASSFEQGTDTQYF
TRBJ1-5,TRBV28,.,.,TGTGCCAGCCGAGCGGGGAATCAGCCCCAGCATTTT,CASRAGNQPQHF
TRBJ1-5,TRBV19,TRBD1,.,TGTGCCAGTAGTACGACAGGGAATAGGATTAGCAATCAGCCCCAGCATTTT,CASSTTGNRISNQPQHF
TRBJ2-7,TRBV29-1,TRBD2,.,TGCAGCGTTGCTGCGGGAGTGTCCTACGAGCAGTACTTC,CSVAAGVSYEQYF
TRBJ2-5,TRBV5-6,.,once,TGTACCAGCAGCCCGCTCCCAGCGTACCAAGAGACCCAGTACTTC,CTSSPLPAYQETQYF
TRBJ2-1,TRBV6-1,TRBD2,.,TGTGCCAGCAGTGGACTAGCGGGAGGGCCGAGCTCCTACAATGAGCAGTTCTTC,CASSGLAGGPSSYNEQFF
TRBJ1-6,TRBV30,.,.,TGTGCCTGGAGTGTAACTGGCTGGAGGAATTCACCCCTCCACTTT,CAWSVTGWRNSPLHF
TRBJ2-1,TRBV2,TRBD1,.,TGTGCCAGCAGCCGTCGACAGGGGGGGTACAATGAGCAGTTCTTC,CASSRRQGGYNEQFF
TRBJ2-7,TRBV14,.,.,TGTGCCAGCAGCCAAGGGTCGCAGGCCTACGAGCAGTACTTC,CASSQGSQAYEQYF
TRBJ2-5,TRBV5-8,TRBD1,.,TGTGCCAGCAGCTCCGGACAGGGGATCCAGTACCAAGAGACCCAGTACTTC,CASSSGQGIQYQETQYF
TRBJ2-7,TRBV7-8,TRBD2,.,TGTGCCAGCAGCCCGTGGGGGGGAATAAGCTACGAGCAGTACTTC,CASSPWGGISYEQYF
TRBJ2-5,TRBV10-3,TRBD1,.,TGTGCCATCAGGGGGGACAGTGAAGAGACCCAGTACTTC,CAIRGDSEETQYF
TRBJ2-7,TRBV5-4,TRBD2,many,TGTGCCAGCAGCAAACTAGCGGTCTCTATTTACGAGCAGTACTTC,CASSKLAVSIYEQYF
TRBJ2-3,TRBV10-2,TRBD2,.,TGCGCCAGCAGTGAGTCGGGTAGCGGGAGCCGGTTAGATACGCAGTATTTT,CASSESGSGSRLDTQYF
TRBJ1-1,TRBV19,TRBD1,.,TGTGCCAGTAGTAGACGGACAGGCACGGGTGACACTGAAGCTTTCTTT,CASSRRTGTGDTEAFF
TRBJ2-7,TRBV7-2,TRBD1,.,TGTGCCAGCAGCTTAGTAACAGGGGGCGAGGGCGAGCAGTACTTC,CASSLVTGGEGEQYF
TRBJ2-4,TRBV28,.,many,TGTGCCAGCAGTTTAGCAGGGGATCTAGCCAAAAACATTCAGTACTTC,CASSLAGDLAKNIQYF
TRBJ1-2,TRBV6-5,TRBD1,.,TGTGCCAGCAGTTACTCAGAAGGGGGCAGGGGCTACACCTTC,CASSYSEGGRGYTF
TRBJ2-1,TRBV4-3,.,.,TGCGCCAGCAGCCAAGAAGCCAGCGGCGAAGGTCTCTCCAATGAGCAGTTCTTC,CASSQEASGEGLSNEQFF
TRBJ2-3,TRBV11-2,.,.,TGTGCCATTTCGGGGAGCACAGATACGCAGTATTTT,CAISGSTDTQYF